This T cell receptor beta chain was retrieved from a study of blood T cell repertoires in COVID-19. Background on the study: COVID-19 samples collected from the United States, Italy and Spain covered acute and convalescent phases. The cDNA or gDNA used as material had been derived from T cells, B-cell-depleted T cells, or PBMCs.

V gave up 2 bases and J gave up 4 bases, with 8 bases separating them. The CDR3 length is 13 residues. CDR1 is SGHVS and CDR2 is FNYEAQ in the germline V gene. Measured with immunoSEQ multiplex PCR; TCRdb has only the in-frame clones, and not every one. Of tens of thousands of clones listed, about 78% are singletons. The receptor comes from a man older than 75 with acute or convalescent COVID-19. Sequences were obtained from peripheral blood. The rearrangement joins TRBV7-6 to TRBJ1-1; perhaps TRBD1 as D (6 bases). CDR3 sequence: CASSLKGGTEAFF. The CDR3 DNA reads as TGTGCCAGCAGCTTAAAAGGGGGCACTGAAGCTTTCTTT.